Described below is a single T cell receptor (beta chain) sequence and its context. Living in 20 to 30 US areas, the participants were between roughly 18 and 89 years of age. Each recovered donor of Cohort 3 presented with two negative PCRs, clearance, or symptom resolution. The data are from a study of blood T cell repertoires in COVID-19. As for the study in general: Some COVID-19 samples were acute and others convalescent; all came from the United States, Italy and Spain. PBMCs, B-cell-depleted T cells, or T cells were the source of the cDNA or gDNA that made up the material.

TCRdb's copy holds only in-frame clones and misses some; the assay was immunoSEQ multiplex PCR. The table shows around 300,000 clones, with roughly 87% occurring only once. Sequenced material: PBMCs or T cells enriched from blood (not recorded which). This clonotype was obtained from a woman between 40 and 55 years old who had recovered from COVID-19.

DNA for the CDR3: TGCGCCAGCAGCCAGACTGACAGGGTAAATTCCTACGAGCAGTACTTC. This translates into CASSQTDRVNSYEQYF. The chain carries TRBV4-1 and TRBJ2-7; 7 bases are a match to TRBD1. The germline CDR1 and CDR2 sequences are MGHRA and YSYEKL. CDR3 length: 16 amino acids. The V gene end was trimmed by 3 bases and the J gene end by 1 base; junction bases not matched to a gene: 9.